This T cell receptor (beta chain) was profiled in a study of neurological immune-mediated disorders. Study observations and caveats: There were no CDR3 amino acid sequences shared by expanded clones across subjects, a result suggesting private repertoires in all groups.

The CDR3 length is 15 residues. The germline V and J ends were trimmed by 0 bases and 0 bases, with 8 bases remaining between them. Germline V gives CDR1 SGHRS, CDR2 YFSETQ. This clonotype was observed many times. What it recognizes is unknown. The output of every sequencing run, over 190 million TCR-beta sequences, came from 15-18 subjects. Via MiXCR, TCRdb re-called the 5' RACE reads, giving one row per CDR3 protein. The data show more than 50,000 distinct CDR3 sequences, with 3.7% seen just once and roughly 2.2% held by the top ten. The material sequenced was PBMCs. This chain joins TRBV5-1 and TRBJ2-3; D is uncertain. The source is a woman in her 50s with multiple sclerosis. CDR3 in DNA: TGCGCCAGCAGCTTGGTATCTTCTAGCACAGATACGCAGTATTTT. The encoded protein is CASSLVSSSTDTQYF.